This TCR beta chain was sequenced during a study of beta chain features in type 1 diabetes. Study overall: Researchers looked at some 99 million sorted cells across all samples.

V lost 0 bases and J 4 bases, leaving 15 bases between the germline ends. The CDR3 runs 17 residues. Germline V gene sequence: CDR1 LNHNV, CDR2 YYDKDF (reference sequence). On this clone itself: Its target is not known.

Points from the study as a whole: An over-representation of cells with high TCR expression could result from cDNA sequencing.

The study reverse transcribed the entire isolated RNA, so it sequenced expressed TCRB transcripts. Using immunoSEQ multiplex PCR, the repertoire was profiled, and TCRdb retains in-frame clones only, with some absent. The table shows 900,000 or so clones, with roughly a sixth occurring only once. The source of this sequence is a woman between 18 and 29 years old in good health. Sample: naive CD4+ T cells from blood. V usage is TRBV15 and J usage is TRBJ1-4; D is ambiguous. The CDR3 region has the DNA TGTGCCACCAGCAGAGAGAATCCCGGCACCCTTAATGAAAAACTGTTTTTT. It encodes CATSRENPGTLNEKLFF. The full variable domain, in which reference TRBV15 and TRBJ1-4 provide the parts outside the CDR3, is DAMVIQNPRYQVTQFGKPVTLSCSQTLNHNVMYWYQQKSSQAPKLLFHYYDKDFNNEADTPDNFQSRRPNTSFCFLDIRSPGLGDTAMYLCATSRENPGTLNEKLFFGSGTQLSVL.